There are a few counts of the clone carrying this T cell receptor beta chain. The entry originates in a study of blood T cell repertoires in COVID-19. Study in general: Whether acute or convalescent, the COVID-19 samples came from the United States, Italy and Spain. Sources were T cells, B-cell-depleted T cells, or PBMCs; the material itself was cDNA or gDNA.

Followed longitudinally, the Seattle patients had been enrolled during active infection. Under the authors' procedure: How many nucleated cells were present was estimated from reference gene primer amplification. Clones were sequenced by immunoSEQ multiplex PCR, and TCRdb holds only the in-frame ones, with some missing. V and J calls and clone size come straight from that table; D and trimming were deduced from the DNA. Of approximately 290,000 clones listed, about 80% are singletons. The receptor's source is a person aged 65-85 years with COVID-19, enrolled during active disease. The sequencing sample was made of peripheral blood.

This chain's CDR3 is CASSQESRDTQYF. The CDR3, as DNA: TGTGCCAGCAGCCAAGAGTCTCGAGATACGCAGTATTTT. This chain links TRBV14 with TRBJ2-3; no clear D. The germline V gene encodes CDR1 SGHDN and CDR2 FVKESK. Trimming removed 0 bases at V and 5 bases at J, with 6 bases between. CDR3 length: 13 amino acids.